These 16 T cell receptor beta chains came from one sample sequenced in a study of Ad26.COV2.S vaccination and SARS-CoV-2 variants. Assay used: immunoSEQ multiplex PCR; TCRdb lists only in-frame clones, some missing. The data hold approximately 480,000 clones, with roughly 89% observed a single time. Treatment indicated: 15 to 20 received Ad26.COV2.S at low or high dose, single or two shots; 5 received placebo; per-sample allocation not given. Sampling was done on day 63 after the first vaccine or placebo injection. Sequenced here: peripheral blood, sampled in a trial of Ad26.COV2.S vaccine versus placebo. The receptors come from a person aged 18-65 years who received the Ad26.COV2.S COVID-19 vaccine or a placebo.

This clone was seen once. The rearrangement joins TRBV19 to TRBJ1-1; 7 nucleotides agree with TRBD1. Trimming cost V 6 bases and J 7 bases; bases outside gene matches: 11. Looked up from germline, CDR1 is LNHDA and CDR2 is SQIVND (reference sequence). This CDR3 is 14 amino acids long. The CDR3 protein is CASSLSTGRLEAFF. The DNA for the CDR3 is TGTGCCAGTAGCCTCTCGACAGGGAGACTTGAAGCTTTCTTT.

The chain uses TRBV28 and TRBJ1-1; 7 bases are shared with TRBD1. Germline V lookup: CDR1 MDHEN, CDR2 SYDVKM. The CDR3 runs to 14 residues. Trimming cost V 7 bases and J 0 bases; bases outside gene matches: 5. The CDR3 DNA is TGTGCCAGCACCCCGGGACAGATGAACACTGAAGCTTTCTTT. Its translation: CASTPGQMNTEAFF. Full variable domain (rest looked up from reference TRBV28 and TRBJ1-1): DVKVTQSSRYLVKRTGEKVFLECVQDMDHENMFWYRQDPGLGLRLIYFSYDVKMKEKGDIPEGYSVSREKKERFSLILESASTNQTSMYLCASTPGQMNTEAFFGQGTRLTVV.

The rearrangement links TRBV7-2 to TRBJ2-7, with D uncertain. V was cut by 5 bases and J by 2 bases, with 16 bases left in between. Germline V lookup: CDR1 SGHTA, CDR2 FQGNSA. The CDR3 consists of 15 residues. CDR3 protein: CASSPVITKAYEQYF. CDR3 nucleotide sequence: TGTGCCAGCAGCCCGGTCATAACAAAGGCCTACGAGCAGTACTTC.

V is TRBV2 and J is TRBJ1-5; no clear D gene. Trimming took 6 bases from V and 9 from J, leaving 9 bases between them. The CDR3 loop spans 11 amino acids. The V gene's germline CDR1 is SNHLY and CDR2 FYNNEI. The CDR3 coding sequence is TGTGCCAGCAGGGGGTCCGGGCCCCAGCATTTT. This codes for CASRGSGPQHF.

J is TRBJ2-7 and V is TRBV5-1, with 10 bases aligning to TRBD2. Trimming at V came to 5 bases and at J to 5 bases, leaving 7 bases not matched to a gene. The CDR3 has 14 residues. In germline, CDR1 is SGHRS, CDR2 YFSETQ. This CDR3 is CASSPLAGVHEQYF. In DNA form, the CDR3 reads TGCGCCAGCAGTCCCCTAGCGGGAGTCCACGAGCAGTACTTC.

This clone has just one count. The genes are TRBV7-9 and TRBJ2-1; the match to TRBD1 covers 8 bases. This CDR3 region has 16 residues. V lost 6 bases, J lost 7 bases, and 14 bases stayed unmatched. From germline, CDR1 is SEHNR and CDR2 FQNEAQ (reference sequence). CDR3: CASRQGFRDRQNEQFF. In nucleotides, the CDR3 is TGTGCCAGCAGACAAGGCTTCCGGGACAGGCAGAATGAGCAGTTCTTC.

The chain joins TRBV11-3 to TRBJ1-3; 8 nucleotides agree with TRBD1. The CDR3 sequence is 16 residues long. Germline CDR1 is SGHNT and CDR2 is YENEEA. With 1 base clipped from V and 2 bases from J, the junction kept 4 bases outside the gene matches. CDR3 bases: TGTGCCAGCAGCTTAGGCGGGGGACAGGCTGGAAACACCATATATTTT. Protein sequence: CASSLGGGQAGNTIYF.

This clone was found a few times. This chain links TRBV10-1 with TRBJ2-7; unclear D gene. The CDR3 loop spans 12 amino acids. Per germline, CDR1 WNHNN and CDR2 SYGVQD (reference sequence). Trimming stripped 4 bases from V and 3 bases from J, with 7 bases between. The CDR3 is CASSAALYEQYF. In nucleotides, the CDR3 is TGCGCCAGCAGTGCAGCTCTCTACGAGCAGTACTTC.

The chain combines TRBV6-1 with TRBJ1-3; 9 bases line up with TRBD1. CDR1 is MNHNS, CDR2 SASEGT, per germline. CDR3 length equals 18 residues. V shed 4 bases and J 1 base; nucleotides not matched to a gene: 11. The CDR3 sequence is CASSAGQGTPRSGNTIYF. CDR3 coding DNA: TGTGCCAGCAGTGCGGGACAGGGTACCCCCCGGTCTGGAAACACCATATATTTT.

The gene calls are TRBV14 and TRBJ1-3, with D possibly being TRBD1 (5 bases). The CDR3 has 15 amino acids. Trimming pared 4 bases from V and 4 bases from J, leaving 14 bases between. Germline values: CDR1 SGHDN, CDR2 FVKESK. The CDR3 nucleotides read TGTGCCAGCAGCCCAGGCGGAGGGGTCGGAAACACCATATATTTT. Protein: CASSPGGGVGNTIYF.

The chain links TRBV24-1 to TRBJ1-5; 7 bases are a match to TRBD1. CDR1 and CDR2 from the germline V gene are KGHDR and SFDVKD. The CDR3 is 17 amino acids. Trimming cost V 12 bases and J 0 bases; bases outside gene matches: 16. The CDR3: CALVIPTTGSSNQPQHF. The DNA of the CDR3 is TGTGCCCTTGTCATTCCTACGACAGGGAGTAGCAATCAGCCCCAGCATTTT.

CDR3 nucleotide sequence: TGTGCCAGCAGCAATCCAAGTCGGTCCTCTTGGGCCTACAATGAGCAGTTCTTC. Its protein is CASSNPSRSSWAYNEQFF. The chain links TRBV5-4 to TRBJ2-1; D ambiguous. The CDR3 is made up of 18 amino acids. Germline-derived CDR1 and CDR2 are SGHNT and YYREEE (reference sequence). V was trimmed by 4 bases and J by 2 bases, leaving 22 bases between them.

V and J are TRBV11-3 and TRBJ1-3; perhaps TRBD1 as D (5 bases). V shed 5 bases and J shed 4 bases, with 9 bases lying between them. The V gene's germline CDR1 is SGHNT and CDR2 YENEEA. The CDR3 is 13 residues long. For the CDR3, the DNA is TGTGCCAGCAGCCCAGGGCTCGGAAACACCATATATTTT. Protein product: CASSPGLGNTIYF.

CDR3 residues: CASSLSVSGEQYF. CDR3 sequence (DNA): TGTGCCAGCAGCTTGTCTGTAAGTGGGGAGCAGTACTTC. V usage is TRBV5-4 and J usage is TRBJ2-7; D call uncertain. The CDR3 contains 13 residues. V gave up 1 base and J gave up 7 bases, with 12 bases separating them. Germline CDR1 and CDR2: SGHNT and YYREEE (reference sequence).

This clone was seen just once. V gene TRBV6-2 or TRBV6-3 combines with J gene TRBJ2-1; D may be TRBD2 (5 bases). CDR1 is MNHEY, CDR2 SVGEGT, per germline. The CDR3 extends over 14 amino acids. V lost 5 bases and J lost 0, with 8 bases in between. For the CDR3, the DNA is TGTGCCAGCAGTAGCGGAAGCTCCTACAATGAGCAGTTCTTC. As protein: CASSSGSSYNEQFF.

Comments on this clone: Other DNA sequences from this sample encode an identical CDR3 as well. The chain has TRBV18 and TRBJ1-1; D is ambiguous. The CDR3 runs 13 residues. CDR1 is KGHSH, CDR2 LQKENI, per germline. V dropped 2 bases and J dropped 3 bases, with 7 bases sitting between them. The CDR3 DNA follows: TGTGCCAGCTCACCATTGAGGGACACTGAAGCTTTCTTT. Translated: CASSPLRDTEAFF.